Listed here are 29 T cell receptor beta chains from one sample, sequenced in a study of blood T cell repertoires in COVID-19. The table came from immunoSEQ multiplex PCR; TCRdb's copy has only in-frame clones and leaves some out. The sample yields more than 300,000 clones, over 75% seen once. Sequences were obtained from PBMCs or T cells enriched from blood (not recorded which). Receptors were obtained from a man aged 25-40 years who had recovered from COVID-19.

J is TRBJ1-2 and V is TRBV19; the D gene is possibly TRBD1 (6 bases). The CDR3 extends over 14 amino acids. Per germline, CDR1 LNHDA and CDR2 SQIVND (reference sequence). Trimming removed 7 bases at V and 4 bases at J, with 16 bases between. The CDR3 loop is CASKDRQPFYGYTF. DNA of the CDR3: TGTGCCAGTAAGGACAGACAGCCTTTCTATGGCTACACCTTC.

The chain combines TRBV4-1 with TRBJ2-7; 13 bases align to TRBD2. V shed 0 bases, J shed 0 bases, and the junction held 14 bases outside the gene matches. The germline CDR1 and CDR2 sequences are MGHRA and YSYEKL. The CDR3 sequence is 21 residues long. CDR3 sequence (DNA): TGCGCCAGCAGCCAAGATCAAGGGGGGGGACTAGCGGGAAGAAGCTCCTACGAGCAGTACTTC. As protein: CASSQDQGGGLAGRSSYEQYF.

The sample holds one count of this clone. The CDR3 spells CASSSQGGSYGYTF. DNA for the CDR3: TGTGCCAGCAGTTCACAGGGAGGGAGCTATGGCTACACCTTC. The chain uses TRBV27 and TRBJ1-2; perhaps TRBD1 as D (6 bases). The CDR3 is 14 residues long. Trimming took 4 bases from V and 4 from J, leaving 13 bases between them. Germline lookup yields CDR1 MNHEY and CDR2 SMNVEV (reference sequence).

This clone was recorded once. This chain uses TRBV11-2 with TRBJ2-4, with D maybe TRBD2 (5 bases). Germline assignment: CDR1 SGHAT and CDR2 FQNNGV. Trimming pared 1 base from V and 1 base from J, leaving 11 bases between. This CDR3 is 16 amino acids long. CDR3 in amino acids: CASSLGYGVAKNIQYF. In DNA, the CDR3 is TGTGCCAGCAGCTTAGGATACGGGGTCGCCAAAAACATTCAGTACTTC.

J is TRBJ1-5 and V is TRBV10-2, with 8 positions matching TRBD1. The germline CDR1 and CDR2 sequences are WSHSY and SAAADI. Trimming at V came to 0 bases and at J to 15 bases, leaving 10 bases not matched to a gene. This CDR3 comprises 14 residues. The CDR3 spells CASSESSDRASWHF. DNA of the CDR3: TGCGCCAGCAGTGAGTCCTCGGACAGGGCAAGTTGGCATTTT.

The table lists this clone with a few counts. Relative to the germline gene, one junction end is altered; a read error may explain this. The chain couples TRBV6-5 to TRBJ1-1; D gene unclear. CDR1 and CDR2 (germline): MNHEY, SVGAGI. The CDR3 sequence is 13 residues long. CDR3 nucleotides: TGTGCCAGCAGCCTGCCGCTGAACAGTGAAGCTTTCTTT. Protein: CASSLPLNSEAFF.

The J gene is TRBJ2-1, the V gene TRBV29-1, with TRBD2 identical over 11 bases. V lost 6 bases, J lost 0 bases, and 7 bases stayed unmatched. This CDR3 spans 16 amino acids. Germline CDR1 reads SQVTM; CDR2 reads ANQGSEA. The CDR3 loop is CSVQSLAGGSYNEQFF. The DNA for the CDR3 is TGCAGCGTCCAATCTCTAGCGGGGGGCTCCTACAATGAGCAGTTCTTC.

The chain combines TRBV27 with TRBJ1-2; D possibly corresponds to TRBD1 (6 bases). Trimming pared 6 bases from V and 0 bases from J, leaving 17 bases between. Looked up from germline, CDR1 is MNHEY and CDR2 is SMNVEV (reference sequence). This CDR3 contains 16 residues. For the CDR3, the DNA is TGTGCCAGCAGCCCCGAGTTAGGGGGAACTAACTATGGCTACACCTTC. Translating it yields CASSPELGGTNYGYTF.

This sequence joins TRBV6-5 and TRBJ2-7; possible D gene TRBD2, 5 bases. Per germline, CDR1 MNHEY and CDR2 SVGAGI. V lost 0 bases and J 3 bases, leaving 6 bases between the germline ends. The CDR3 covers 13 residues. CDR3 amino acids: CASSYSRDYEQYF. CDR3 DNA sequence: TGTGCCAGCAGTTACTCGAGGGACTACGAGCAGTACTTC.

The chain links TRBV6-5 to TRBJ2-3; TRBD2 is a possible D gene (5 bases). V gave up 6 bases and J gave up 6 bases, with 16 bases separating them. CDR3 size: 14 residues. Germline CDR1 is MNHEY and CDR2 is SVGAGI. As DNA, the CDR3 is TGTGCCAGCAGCCCGGACTGGGGTACGGATACGCAGTATTTT. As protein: CASSPDWGTDTQYF.

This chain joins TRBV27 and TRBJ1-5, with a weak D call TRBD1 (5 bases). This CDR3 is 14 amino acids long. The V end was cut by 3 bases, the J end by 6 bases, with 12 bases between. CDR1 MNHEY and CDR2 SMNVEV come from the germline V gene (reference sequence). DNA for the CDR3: TGTGCCAGCAGTTTTCGCAGGGTAGGTCAGCCCCAGCATTTT. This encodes CASSFRRVGQPQHF.

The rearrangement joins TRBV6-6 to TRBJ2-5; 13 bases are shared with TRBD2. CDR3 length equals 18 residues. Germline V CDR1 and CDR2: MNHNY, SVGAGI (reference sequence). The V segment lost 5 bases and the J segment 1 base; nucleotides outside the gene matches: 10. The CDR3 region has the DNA TGTGCCAGCAGTCACGGAGGGACTAGCGGGGAGTCCCAAGAGACCCAGTACTTC. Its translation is CASSHGGTSGESQETQYF.

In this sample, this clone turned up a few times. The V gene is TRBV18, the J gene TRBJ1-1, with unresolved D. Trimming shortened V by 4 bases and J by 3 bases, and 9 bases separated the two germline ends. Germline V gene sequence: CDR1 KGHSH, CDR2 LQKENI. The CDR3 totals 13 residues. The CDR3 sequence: CASSQSRDTEAFF. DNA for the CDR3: TGTGCCAGCTCACAATCCCGGGACACTGAAGCTTTCTTT.

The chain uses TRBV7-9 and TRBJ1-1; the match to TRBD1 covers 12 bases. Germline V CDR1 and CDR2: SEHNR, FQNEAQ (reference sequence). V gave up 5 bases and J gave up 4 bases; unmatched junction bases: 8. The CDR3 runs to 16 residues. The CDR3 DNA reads TGTGCCAGCAGCGCCGGGACAGGGGGCTCGGGCACTGAAGCTTTCTTT. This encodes CASSAGTGGSGTEAFF.

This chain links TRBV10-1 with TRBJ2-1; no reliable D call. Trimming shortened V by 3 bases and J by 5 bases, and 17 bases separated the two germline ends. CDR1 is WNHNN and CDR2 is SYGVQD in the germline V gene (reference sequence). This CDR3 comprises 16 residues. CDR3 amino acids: CASSDYSRANNNEQFF. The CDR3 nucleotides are TGCGCCAGCAGTGATTACAGCAGAGCTAATAACAATGAGCAGTTCTTC.

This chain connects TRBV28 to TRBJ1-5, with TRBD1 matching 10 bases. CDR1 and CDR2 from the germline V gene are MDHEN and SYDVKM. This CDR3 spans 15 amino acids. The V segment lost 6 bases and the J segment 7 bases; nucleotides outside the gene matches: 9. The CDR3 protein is CASREGQGLGQPQHF. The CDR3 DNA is TGTGCCAGCAGGGAGGGACAGGGGTTAGGGCAGCCCCAGCATTTT.

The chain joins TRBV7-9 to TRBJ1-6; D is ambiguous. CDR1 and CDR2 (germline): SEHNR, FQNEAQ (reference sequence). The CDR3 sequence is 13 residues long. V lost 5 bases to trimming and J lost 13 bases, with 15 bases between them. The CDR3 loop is CASSPLPGSPLHF. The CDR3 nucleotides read TGTGCCAGCAGCCCCCTCCCGGGGTCGCCCCTCCACTTT. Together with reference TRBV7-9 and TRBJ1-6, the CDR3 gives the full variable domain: DTGVSQNPRHKITKRGQNVTFRCDPISEHNRLYWYRQTLGQGPEFLTYFQNEAQLEKSRLLSDRFSAERPKGSFSTLEIQRTEQGDSAMYLCASSPLPGSPLHFGNGTRLTVT.

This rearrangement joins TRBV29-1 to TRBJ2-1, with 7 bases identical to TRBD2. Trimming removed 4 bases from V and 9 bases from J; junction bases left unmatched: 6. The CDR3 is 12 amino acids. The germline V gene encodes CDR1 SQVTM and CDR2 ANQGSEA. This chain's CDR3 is CSVGEGWVEQFF. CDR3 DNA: TGCAGCGTTGGGGAGGGTTGGGTTGAGCAGTTCTTC.

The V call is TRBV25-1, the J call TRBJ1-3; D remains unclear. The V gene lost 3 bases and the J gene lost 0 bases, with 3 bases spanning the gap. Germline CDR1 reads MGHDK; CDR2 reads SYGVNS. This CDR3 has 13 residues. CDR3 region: CASSDFSGNTIYF. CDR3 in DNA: TGTGCCAGCAGTGACTTCTCTGGAAACACCATATATTTT.

CDR3 coding DNA: TGTGCCAGCTCACCCGGCACTAGCGGTAACCTAGATACGCAGTATTTT. As protein: CASSPGTSGNLDTQYF. The rearrangement links TRBV18 to TRBJ2-3; 8 bases map to TRBD2. Trimming removed 3 bases from V and 5 bases from J; junction bases left unmatched: 10. The germline V gene encodes CDR1 KGHSH and CDR2 LQKENI. The CDR3 is 16 amino acids.

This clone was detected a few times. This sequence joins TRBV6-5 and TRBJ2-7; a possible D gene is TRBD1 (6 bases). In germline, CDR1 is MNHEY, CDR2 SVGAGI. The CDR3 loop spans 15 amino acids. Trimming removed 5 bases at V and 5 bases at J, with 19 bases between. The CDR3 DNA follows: TGTGCCAGCAGTCAGACGGGACACACCATTCACGAGCAGTACTTC. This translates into CASSQTGHTIHEQYF.

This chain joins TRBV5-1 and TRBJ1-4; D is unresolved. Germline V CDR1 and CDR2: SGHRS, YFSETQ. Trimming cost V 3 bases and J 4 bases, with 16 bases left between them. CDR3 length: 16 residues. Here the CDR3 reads CASSSARGGFNEKLFF. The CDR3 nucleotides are TGCGCCAGCAGCTCAGCCCGCGGAGGGTTTAATGAAAAACTGTTTTTT.

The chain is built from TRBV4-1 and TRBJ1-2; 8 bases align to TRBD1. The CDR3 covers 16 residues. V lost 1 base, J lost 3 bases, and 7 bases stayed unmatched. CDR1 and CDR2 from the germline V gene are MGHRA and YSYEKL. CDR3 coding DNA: TGCGCCAGCAGCCAAGTTCCCAGGGGGCGCGACTATGGCTACACCTTC. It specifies CASSQVPRGRDYGYTF.

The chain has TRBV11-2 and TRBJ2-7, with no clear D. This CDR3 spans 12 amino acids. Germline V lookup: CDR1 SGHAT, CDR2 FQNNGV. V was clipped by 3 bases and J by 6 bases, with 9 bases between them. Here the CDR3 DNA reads TGTGCCAGCAGCTTTGCAGGATCCGAGCAGTACTTC. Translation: CASSFAGSEQYF. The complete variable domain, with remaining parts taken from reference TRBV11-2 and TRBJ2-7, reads EAGVAQSPRYKIIEKRQSVAFWCNPISGHATLYWYQQILGQGPKLLIQFQNNGVVDDSQLPKDRFSAERLKGVDSTLKIQPAKLEDSAVYLCASSFAGSEQYFGPGTRLTVT.

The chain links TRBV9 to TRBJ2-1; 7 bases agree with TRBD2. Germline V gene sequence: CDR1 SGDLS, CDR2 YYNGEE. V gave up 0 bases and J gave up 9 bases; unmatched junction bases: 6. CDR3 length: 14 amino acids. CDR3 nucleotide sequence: TGTGCCAGCAGCGTAGCGGGGGGATCGGCTGAGCAGTTCTTC. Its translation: CASSVAGGSAEQFF.

The CDR3 loop reads CASSYGSFSYGYTF. The CDR3 coding sequence is TGTGCCAGCAGTTACGGCAGTTTTTCCTATGGCTACACCTTC. J is TRBJ1-2 and V is TRBV6-6; D remains unclear. The V and J ends lost 2 bases and 4 bases respectively, with 11 bases between them. The germline V gene has CDR1 MNHNY and CDR2 SVGAGI (reference sequence). There are 14 residues in the CDR3.

This chain's CDR3 is CASSIWQGAGGEKLFF. CDR3 coding DNA: TGTGCCAGTAGTATTTGGCAGGGGGCCGGCGGTGAAAAACTGTTTTTT. The V call is TRBV19, the J call TRBJ1-4; 8 bases align to TRBD1. J was trimmed by 7 bases and V by 3 bases; bases with no gene match: 10. CDR1 and CDR2 (germline): LNHDA, SQIVND (reference sequence). There are 16 residues in the CDR3.

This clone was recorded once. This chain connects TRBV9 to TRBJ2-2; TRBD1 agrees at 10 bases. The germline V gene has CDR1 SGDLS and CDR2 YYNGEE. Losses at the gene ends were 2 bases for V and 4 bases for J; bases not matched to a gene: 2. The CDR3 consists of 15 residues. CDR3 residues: CASSVGQGGTGELFF. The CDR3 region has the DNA TGTGCCAGCAGCGTCGGACAGGGGGGCACCGGGGAGCTGTTTTTT.

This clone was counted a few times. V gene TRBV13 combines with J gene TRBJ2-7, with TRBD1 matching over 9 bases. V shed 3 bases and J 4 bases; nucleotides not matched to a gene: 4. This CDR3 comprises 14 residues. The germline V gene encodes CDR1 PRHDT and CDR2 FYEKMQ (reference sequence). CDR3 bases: TGTGCCAGCAGCTTCGGACAGGGGTTTTACGAGCAGTACTTC. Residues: CASSFGQGFYEQYF.